The entry that follows covers one T cell receptor (beta chain) sequence. The data stem from a study of cytomegalovirus exposure and HLA in healthy donors. Study-level background: There were fewer than 130 million unique TCR beta sequences, drawn from some 180 million T cells, in an earlier analysis.

This CDR3 contains 14 residues. CDR1 is SNHLY and CDR2 is FYNNEI in the germline V gene. The V and J ends lost 6 bases and 6 bases, in that order; junction bases with no gene match: 7. A multiplex PCR was run with 60 Vbeta primers and 13 Jbeta primers. Libraries were prepared by immunoSEQ multiplex PCR; TCRdb keeps only in-frame clonotypes and omits some of them. The repertoire holds 150,000 to 200,000 clones, with about three quarters as singletons. The V gene is TRBV2, the J gene TRBJ2-7, with TRBD2 matching over 11 bases. The sequence came from a woman aged 40 to 50 in good health and CMV-seronegative. Sequencing was done on a sample of PBMCs. Here the CDR3 DNA reads TGTGCCAGCAGGGGGACTAGCGGCCCCGGCGAGCAGTACTTC. Translating it yields CASRGTSGPGEQYF.